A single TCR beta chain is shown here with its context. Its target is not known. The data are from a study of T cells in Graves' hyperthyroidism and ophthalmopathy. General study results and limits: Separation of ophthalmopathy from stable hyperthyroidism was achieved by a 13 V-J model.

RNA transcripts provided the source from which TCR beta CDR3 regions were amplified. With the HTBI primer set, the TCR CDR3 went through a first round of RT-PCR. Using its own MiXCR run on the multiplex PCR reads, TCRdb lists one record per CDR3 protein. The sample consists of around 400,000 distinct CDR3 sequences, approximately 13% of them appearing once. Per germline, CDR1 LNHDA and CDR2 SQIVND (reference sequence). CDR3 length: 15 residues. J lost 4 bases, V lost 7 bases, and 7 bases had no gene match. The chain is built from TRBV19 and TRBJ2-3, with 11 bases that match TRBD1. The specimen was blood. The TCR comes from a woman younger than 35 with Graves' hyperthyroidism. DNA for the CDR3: TGTGCCAGTACACGGGACAGGGGGAAGGCAGATACGCAGTATTTT. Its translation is CASTRDRGKADTQYF.